Listed below are T cell receptor beta chains from one sample, sequenced in a study of T cell responses to AZD1222 COVID-19 vaccine. TCRdb's copy holds only in-frame clones and misses some; the assay was immunoSEQ multiplex PCR. The repertoire holds 40,000 to 60,000 clones, with around 85% as singletons. The specimen comprised peripheral blood, sampled 28 days after the second AZD1222 dose. These receptors were taken from an adult who received the AZD1222 COVID-19 vaccine. CDR3s leave out the opening cysteine and the closing phenylalanine or tryptophan.

>TRBV6-4|TRBJ1-2
ASSDSRKGRDRGNYGYT
>TRBV5-6|TRBJ2-3
ASSLLDTQY
>TRBV11-3|TRBJ2-2
ASSLDKPTGQKANTGELF
>TRBV9|TRBJ2-3
ASSAHTNTDTQY
>TRBV28|TRBJ2-7
ASSEGVHEQY
>TRBV5-3|TRBJ2-1
ARSTARGTRKEQF
>TRBV11-3|TRBJ2-3
ASSLRGRDIGDTQY
>TRBV18|TRBJ1-5
ASSLDRGLGQPQH
>TRBV7-2|TRBJ1-5
ASSLGGPADQPQH
>TRBV6-5|TRBJ1-5
ASRVSGGWGQPQH
>TRBV6-5|TRBJ1-2
ASSYEGGYGYT
>TRBV28|TRBJ2-5
ASSLFIGQGAIMDETQY
>TRBV4-2|TRBJ1-5
ASSHGGAGNQPQH
>TRBV2|TRBJ2-2
ASRGTSGRRYTGELF
>TRBV6-5|TRBJ2-3
ASASGSLMDTQY
>TRBV20-1|TRBJ2-7
SASAGTGGKQY
>TRBV7-2|TRBJ2-1
ASSPGTSGKKGEQF
>TRBV7-2|TRBJ2-1
ASSGVFGPSEKF
>TRBV11-1|TRBJ2-1
ASSLGLAGYNEQF
>TRBV25-1|TRBJ2-5
ASSASGGIQETQY
>TRBV20-1|TRBJ1-4
SASKQALF
>TRBV10-3|TRBJ1-5
AISPQGGGQPQH
>TRBV28|TRBJ1-1
ASSFNTEAF
>TRBV5-4|TRBJ1-1
ASSVIDSEAF
>TRBV5-1|TRBJ2-2
ASSGSGSTGELF
>TRBV5-4|TRBJ2-2
ASSPAEGRGTGELF
>TRBV11-3|TRBJ1-1
ASSLDRDRGLNTEAF
>TRBV6-2/TRBV6-3|TRBJ1-2
ASSHAPGPGGYT
>TRBV5-4|TRBJ2-7
ASSYNRDSPSGY
>TRBV25-1|TRBJ1-5
ASSELVGETAKDQPQH
>TRBV19|TRBJ2-1
ASSIGGPYNEQF
>TRBV4-2|TRBJ2-7
ASSQDVDFYEQY
>TRBV21-1|TRBJ2-1
ASSKVGSGRSSGYNEQF
>TRBV28|TRBJ2-1
ASSLSPSVYEQF
>TRBV13|TRBJ2-7
ASSLTLAAYEQY
>TRBV2|TRBJ1-2
ASSFDNYGYT
>TRBV3-1/TRBV3-2|TRBJ2-5
ASSQGWKETQY
>TRBV12-3/TRBV12-4|TRBJ1-2
ASSPGQGYGYT
>TRBV28|TRBJ2-4
ASSSHVSLAKNIQY